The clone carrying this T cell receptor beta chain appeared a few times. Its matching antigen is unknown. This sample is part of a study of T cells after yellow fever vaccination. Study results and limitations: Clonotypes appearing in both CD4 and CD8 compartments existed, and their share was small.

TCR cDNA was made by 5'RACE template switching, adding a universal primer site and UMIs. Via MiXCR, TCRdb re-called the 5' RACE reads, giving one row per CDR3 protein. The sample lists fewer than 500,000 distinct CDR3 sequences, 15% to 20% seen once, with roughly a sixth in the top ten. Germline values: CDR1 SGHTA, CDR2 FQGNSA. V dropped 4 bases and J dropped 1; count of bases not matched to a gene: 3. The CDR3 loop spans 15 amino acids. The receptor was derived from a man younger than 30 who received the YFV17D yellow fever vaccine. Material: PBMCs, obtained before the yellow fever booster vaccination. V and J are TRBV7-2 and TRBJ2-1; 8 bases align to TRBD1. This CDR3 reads CASSSDRGSYNEQFF. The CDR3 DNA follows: TGTGCCAGCAGCTCCGACAGGGGTTCCTACAATGAGCAGTTCTTC.